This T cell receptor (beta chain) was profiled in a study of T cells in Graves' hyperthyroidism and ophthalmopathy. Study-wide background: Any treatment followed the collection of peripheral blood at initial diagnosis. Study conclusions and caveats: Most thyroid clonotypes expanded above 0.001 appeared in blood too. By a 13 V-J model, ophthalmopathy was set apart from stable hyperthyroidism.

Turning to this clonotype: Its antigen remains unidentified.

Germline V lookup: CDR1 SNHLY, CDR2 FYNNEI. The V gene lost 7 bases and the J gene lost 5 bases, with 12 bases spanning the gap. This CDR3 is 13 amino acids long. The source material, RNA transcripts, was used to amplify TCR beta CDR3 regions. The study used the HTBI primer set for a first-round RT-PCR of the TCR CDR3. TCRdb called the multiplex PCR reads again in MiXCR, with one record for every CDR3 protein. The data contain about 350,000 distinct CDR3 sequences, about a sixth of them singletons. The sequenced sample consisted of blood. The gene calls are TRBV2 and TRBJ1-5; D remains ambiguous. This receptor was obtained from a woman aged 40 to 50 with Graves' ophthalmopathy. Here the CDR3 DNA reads TGTGCCAGCACCGGGGTTTGGGATCAGCCCCAGCATTTT. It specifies CASTGVWDQPQHF.